A selection of T cell receptor beta chains follows, all from one sample in a study of blood T cell repertoires in COVID-19. Assay used: immunoSEQ multiplex PCR; TCRdb lists only in-frame clones, some missing. Of 150,000 to 200,000 clones in the sample, over 80% were seen once. The sample taken for sequencing was PBMCs or T cells enriched from blood (not recorded which). The receptors originated from an older woman who had recovered from COVID-19. Both conserved end residues are part of each CDR3. Fields, in order: D gene, V gene, CDR3 protein. D genes are given only for firm matches.

-,TRBV2,CASSRTVENTIYF
-,TRBV6-1,CASSEGQSGYYEQYF
-,TRBV29-1,CSVEAGGRGRGYTF
-,TRBV10-3,CAISGRAGYTYEQYF
TRBD1,TRBV5-1,CASSTGTGSEAFF
-,TRBV21-1,CASSPGQGQETQYF
-,TRBV3-1/TRBV3-2,CASRRDGNYGYTF
-,TRBV6-5,CASSYSRDMNTEAFF
TRBD1,TRBV5-1,CASSLGRYRGPRDYGYTF
TRBD2,TRBV5-1,CASSLVGTNAYEQYF
TRBD1,TRBV7-3,CASSLGRTGTGDYSGELFF
TRBD2,TRBV2,CASSPPLAGAEEETQYF
TRBD1,TRBV2,CASSERTGLIEKLFF
-,TRBV28,CASSFVPANYGYTF
TRBD1,TRBV10-3,CATVGRTGLNTEAFF
-,TRBV4-1,CASSPVAVLKNIQYF
TRBD2,TRBV4-2,CASSQISSGSKFEQFF
-,TRBV6-5,CASKIQLNTEAFF
TRBD2,TRBV27,CASSTGTSGTGELFF
-,TRBV5-1,CASSLSGATYEQYF
TRBD2,TRBV18,CASSPVSGTAGELFF
TRBD1,TRBV27,CASSLRGQGLGQFF
TRBD1,TRBV2,CASYKQGATEAFF
-,TRBV28,CASSLEGRGDTQYF